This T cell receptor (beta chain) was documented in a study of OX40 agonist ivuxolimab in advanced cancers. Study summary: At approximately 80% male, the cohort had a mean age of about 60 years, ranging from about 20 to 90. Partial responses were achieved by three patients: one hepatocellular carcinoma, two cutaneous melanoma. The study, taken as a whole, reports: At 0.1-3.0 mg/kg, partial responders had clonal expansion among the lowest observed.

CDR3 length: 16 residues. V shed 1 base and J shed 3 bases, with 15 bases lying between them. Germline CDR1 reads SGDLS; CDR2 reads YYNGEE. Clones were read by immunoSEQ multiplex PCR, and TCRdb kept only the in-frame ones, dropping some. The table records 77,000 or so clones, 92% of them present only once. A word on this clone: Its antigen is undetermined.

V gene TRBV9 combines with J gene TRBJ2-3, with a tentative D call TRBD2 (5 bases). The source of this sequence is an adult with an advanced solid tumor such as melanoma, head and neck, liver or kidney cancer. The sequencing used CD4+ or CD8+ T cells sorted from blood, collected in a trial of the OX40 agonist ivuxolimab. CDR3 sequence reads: CASSVSLGGYTDTQYF. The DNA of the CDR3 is TGTGCCAGCAGCGTATCCCTCGGCGGGTATACAGATACGCAGTATTTT. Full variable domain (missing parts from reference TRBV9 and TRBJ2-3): DSGVTQTPKHLITATGQRVTLRCSPRSGDLSVYWYQQSLDQGLQFLIQYYNGEERAKGNILERFSAQQFPDLHSELNLSSLELGDSALYFCASSVSLGGYTDTQYFGPGTRLTVL.